The present TCR beta chain was sequenced within a study of cytomegalovirus exposure and HLA in healthy donors. About this clone: The antigen remains undetermined.

The PCR was carried out with 60 Vbeta primers and 13 Jbeta primers. Only in-frame clones appear in the TCRdb table, and some are missing; sequencing was by immunoSEQ multiplex PCR. The repertoire includes about 140,000 clones, roughly 79% of them detected once, and 1.4% sits in the top ten. The CDR3 is 15 residues long. V dropped 4 bases and J dropped 5; count of bases not matched to a gene: 5. CDR1 and CDR2 from the germline V gene are SGHRS and YFSETQ. Study-level results: Later work found that TCR association rates differed between HLA loci; DRB1 had the most and HLA-C the fewest. In a later analysis, at a false discovery rate of 0.05, over 15,000 TCR beta sequences were associated with HLA alleles.

The V and J genes are TRBV5-1 and TRBJ2-3; 12 bases align to TRBD1. The sample consisted of PBMCs. The origin of this receptor is a man younger than 40 in good health and CMV-seropositive. CDR3 loop: CASSPGTGGGDTQYF. CDR3 sequence (DNA): TGCGCCAGCAGCCCCGGGACAGGGGGCGGAGATACGCAGTATTTT.